The 3 T cell receptor beta chains reported below all come from one sample, sequenced in a study of cytomegalovirus exposure and HLA in healthy donors. A multiplex PCR was run with 60 Vbeta primers and 13 Jbeta primers. Generated by immunoSEQ multiplex PCR, the TCRdb table keeps only in-frame clones and is missing some. The sample lists 110,000 to 150,000 clones; 75% were seen once. Input material: PBMCs. The source of these receptors is a man aged 25 to 45 in good health and CMV-seronegative.

V and J are TRBV7-2 and TRBJ1-2; 9 positions agree with TRBD1. The CDR3 length is 13 residues. With V trimmed by 5 bases and J by 13 bases, 11 bases remained unmatched. CDR1 is SGHTA and CDR2 is FQGNSA in the germline V gene. The CDR3 bases are TGTGCCAGCAGCGTCGGGACAGGGATGCAACTCACCTTC. As protein: CASSVGTGMQLTF.

The gene calls are TRBV27 and TRBJ2-7, with D perhaps matching TRBD1 (5 bases). Germline-derived CDR1 and CDR2 are MNHEY and SMNVEV (reference sequence). CDR3 length: 17 residues. The V end was cut by 1 base, the J end by 2 bases, with 18 bases between. CDR3 coding DNA: TGTGCCAGCAGTTTATATGGCCTGACAGTCTCCCCCTACGAGCAGTACTTC. Its protein product is CASSLYGLTVSPYEQYF.

The rearrangement joins TRBV7-8 to TRBJ2-7, with 9 bases fitting TRBD2. Trimming at V came to 4 bases and at J to 5 bases, leaving 12 bases not matched to a gene. Germline values: CDR1 SGHVS, CDR2 FQNEAQ. The CDR3 covers 16 residues. CDR3 region: CASSSRAGREGNEQYF. The CDR3 DNA sequence: TGTGCCAGCAGCTCCCGGGCGGGGCGGGAGGGGAACGAGCAGTACTTC.